The 17 T cell receptor beta chains given below trace back to one sample, sequenced in a study of HIV-infected patients and healthy controls. Follow-up blood was drawn about 14 weeks, roughly three months, after antiretroviral therapy began. The repertoire came from unfractionated whole blood and reflected all unsorted peripheral T cells. Alpha and beta constant-region primers primed reverse transcription of about 500 ng RNA. Each of the alpha and beta chains got its own library through chain-specific third strand synthesis with indices. TCRdb re-analysed the 5' RACE reads in MiXCR, keeping a single row per CDR3 protein. This sample yields more than 15,000 distinct CDR3 sequences, of which about 9% are seen a single time; around 20% belongs to the top ten. The specimen comprised blood, sampled during antiretroviral therapy. These receptor sequences come from an adult with HIV infection.

The gene calls are TRBV27 and TRBJ2-1; D unclear. Germline lookup yields CDR1 MNHEY and CDR2 SMNVEV (reference sequence). The CDR3 spans 14 residues. V was cut by 2 bases and J by 1 base, with 6 bases left in between. The CDR3 is CASSLDPSYNEQFF. DNA for the CDR3: TGTGCCAGCAGTTTAGATCCTTCCTACAATGAGCAGTTCTTC.

This clonotype was observed at least ten times. The chain recombines TRBV6-6 with TRBJ1-6, with 7 bases fitting TRBD1. There are 17 residues in the CDR3. Germline V gives CDR1 MNHNY, CDR2 SVGAGI (reference sequence). The ends lost 5 bases at V and 0 bases at J; junction bases unmatched: 7. The CDR3 region is CASSPRTGSSYNSPLHF. The CDR3 coding sequence is TGTGCCAGCAGTCCCCGGACAGGTAGCTCCTATAATTCACCCCTCCACTTT.

This clonotype has ten or more counts. The rearrangement links TRBV5-5 to TRBJ1-1; no clear D gene. CDR1 and CDR2 (germline): SGHKS, YYEKEE (reference sequence). V lost 0 bases and J 1 base, leaving 4 bases between the germline ends. The CDR3 consists of 13 residues. CDR3 nucleotide sequence: TGTGCCAGCAGCTTGGTCCCGAACACTGAAGCTTTCTTT. This translates into CASSLVPNTEAFF.

By share, this clonotype ranks as medium-sized (0.01 to 0.1%). The chain recombines TRBV2 with TRBJ1-5; a weak D match, TRBD1 (6 bases). Trimming shortened V by 11 bases and J by 7 bases, and 18 bases separated the two germline ends. CDR1 and CDR2 from the germline V gene are SNHLY and FYNNEI. CDR3 size: 13 residues. The CDR3 sequence: CAGTTGSGQPQHF. CDR3 DNA sequence: TGTGCCGGAACTACAGGGAGCGGGCAGCCCCAGCATTTT.

This clonotype was recorded at least ten times. The chain joins TRBV20-1 to TRBJ1-1; D is uncertain. Germline lookup yields CDR1 DFQATT and CDR2 SNEGSKA (reference sequence). The CDR3 runs 15 residues. V lost 2 bases and J 10 bases, leaving 23 bases between the germline ends. The CDR3 spells CSARSSGSVRHLAFF. As DNA, the CDR3 is TGCAGTGCTAGATCCTCGGGAAGTGTACGACACTTAGCTTTCTTT.

There are many counts of this clonotype. The chain has TRBV28 and TRBJ1-2; 7 bases align to TRBD1. The germline gives CDR1 MDHEN, CDR2 SYDVKM. The trim removed 7 bases at V and 2 bases at J, leaving 13 bases unmatched. The CDR3 is 16 amino acids. The CDR3, as DNA: TGTGCCAGCACCACCTTAGACAGGGCCCTAAACTATGGCTACACCTTC. This sequence encodes CASTTLDRALNYGYTF.

This clonotype appeared many times. This rearrangement joins TRBV7-2 to TRBJ2-1, with 10 bases matching TRBD1. The CDR3 runs 14 residues. Looked up from germline, CDR1 is SGHTA and CDR2 is FQGNSA. The junction had 2 bases not matched to a gene; V was cut back by 5 bases and J by 4 bases. CDR3 loop: CASSRDRGYNEQFF. The CDR3 bases are TGTGCCAGCAGCCGGGACAGGGGATACAATGAGCAGTTCTTC.

The sample holds many counts of this clonotype. The genes are TRBV20-1 and TRBJ2-3; 11 nucleotides align to TRBD2. The CDR3 spans 15 residues. The V segment lost 5 bases and the J segment 3 bases; nucleotides outside the gene matches: 7. Germline-derived CDR1 and CDR2 are DFQATT and SNEGSKA (reference sequence). CDR3 sequence (DNA): TGCAGTGCTCCCGCGGCTAGCGGGAGGACAGATACGCAGTATTTT. It is translated as CSAPAASGRTDTQYF.

This clonotype came up many times. The chain has TRBV20-1 and TRBJ1-1; 8 nucleotides match TRBD1. This CDR3 region has 12 residues. Germline CDR1 and CDR2: DFQATT and SNEGSKA (reference sequence). The chain's CDR3 is CSHRRQGLGAFF. The CDR3, as DNA: TGCAGCCATCGTCGACAGGGGCTAGGAGCTTTCTTT.

This clonotype showed up many times. This chain uses TRBV6-5 with TRBJ2-3; TRBD1 agrees at 7 bases. CDR3 length: 16 amino acids. Unmatched junction bases numbered 8, after V lost 2 bases and J lost 3 bases. Germline CDR1 and CDR2: MNHEY and SVGAGI. The CDR3 bases are TGTGCCAGCAGTTACGACCTGACAGGGTCGACAGATACGCAGTATTTT. Translating it yields CASSYDLTGSTDTQYF.

This clonotype came up many times. This rearrangement joins TRBV19 to TRBJ2-1; possible D gene TRBD2, 7 bases. Germline V CDR1 and CDR2: LNHDA, SQIVND (reference sequence). Trimming took 6 bases from V and 6 from J, leaving 18 bases between them. The CDR3 spans 15 residues. Here the CDR3 reads CASREGGGPVNEQFF. For the CDR3, the DNA is TGTGCCAGTAGAGAGGGGGGAGGGCCCGTCAATGAGCAGTTCTTC.

This clonotype was picked up many times. The chain links TRBV27 to TRBJ2-1; TRBD1 agrees at 7 bases. The CDR3 totals 15 residues. Germline values: CDR1 MNHEY, CDR2 SMNVEV (reference sequence). Germline trimming cut 8 bases from V and 3 bases from J; bases unmatched to any gene: 10. The DNA for the CDR3 is TGTGCCAGCTCCTCCGGGACAGAAAACTACAATGAGCAGTTCTTC. Translated, it gives CASSSGTENYNEQFF.

This clonotype appeared many times. The chain links TRBV6-5 to TRBJ1-2, with D uncertain. V dropped 5 bases and J dropped 5 bases, with 12 bases sitting between them. The CDR3 spans 13 residues. The V gene's germline CDR1 is MNHEY and CDR2 SVGAGI. Here the CDR3 DNA reads TGTGCCAGCAGTGGAAATAGATATTATGGCTACACCTTC. Its protein is CASSGNRYYGYTF.

This clonotype was picked up many times. The rearrangement links TRBV25-1 to TRBJ2-3; no definite D call. Trimming removed 1 base from V and 3 bases from J, with 5 bases in between. Germline CDR1 MGHDK, CDR2 SYGVNS. CDR3 length: 13 residues. CDR3 residues: CASSEFGTDTQYF. The CDR3 nucleotides read TGTGCCAGCAGTGAATTCGGGACAGATACGCAGTATTTT.

This clonotype has a count of ten or more. This chain links TRBV6-1 with TRBJ2-7; no reliable D call. This CDR3 contains 13 residues. Germline loops: CDR1 MNHNS, CDR2 SASEGT. V was pared by 6 bases and J by 3 bases, with 12 bases between. This chain's CDR3 is CASSRFMVYEQYF. In DNA form, the CDR3 reads TGTGCCAGCAGCCGATTCATGGTCTACGAGCAGTACTTC.

This clonotype was seen many times. This CDR3 is CASSFLSAGEETQYF. CDR3 coding DNA: TGCGCCAGCAGCTTCCTCTCAGCGGGAGAAGAGACCCAGTACTTC. This chain connects TRBV5-1 to TRBJ2-5; the match to TRBD2 covers 8 bases. Trimming cost V 2 bases and J 3 bases; bases outside gene matches: 6. The CDR3 runs to 15 residues. The germline gives CDR1 SGHRS, CDR2 YFSETQ.

This clonotype was counted many times. The chain carries TRBV9 and TRBJ2-7, with 8 bases lining up with TRBD2. V was pared by 3 bases and J by 5 bases, with 10 bases of the junction left unmatched. The V gene's germline CDR1 is SGDLS and CDR2 YYNGEE. This CDR3 has 15 residues. The DNA for the CDR3 is TGTGCCAGCAGCGGGAAGAGCGGGAGCGCCCACGAGCAGTACTTC. Amino acid sequence: CASSGKSGSAHEQYF.